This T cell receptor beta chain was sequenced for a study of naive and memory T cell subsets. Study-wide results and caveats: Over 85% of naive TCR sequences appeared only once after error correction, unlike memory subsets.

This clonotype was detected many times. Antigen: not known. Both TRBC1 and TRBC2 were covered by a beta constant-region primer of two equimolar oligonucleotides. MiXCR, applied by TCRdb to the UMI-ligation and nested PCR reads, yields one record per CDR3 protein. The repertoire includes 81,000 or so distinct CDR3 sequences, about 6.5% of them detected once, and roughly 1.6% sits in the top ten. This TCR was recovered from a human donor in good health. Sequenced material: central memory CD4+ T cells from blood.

The CDR3 nucleotides are TGCAGTGCTAGCGTTGCTGGACGGGTATGGACTGAAGCTTTCTTT. It yields the protein CSASVAGRVWTEAFF. This chain links TRBV20-1 with TRBJ1-1, with D uncertain. Germline CDR1 is DFQATT and CDR2 is SNEGSKA (reference sequence). The CDR3 is 15 amino acids. Between the trimmed V and J ends, which lost 3 bases and 5 bases, there was a span of 19 bases.